The 25 T cell receptor beta chains presented below share a single source sample, sequenced in a study of T cell responses to AZD1222 COVID-19 vaccine. Data came from immunoSEQ multiplex PCR; TCRdb stores just in-frame clones and leaves some out. Among around 140,000 clones listed, 92% were seen once. The sequencing here drew on peripheral blood, taken on day 0 of AZD1222 vaccination. The source of these receptors is an adult in good health.

The J gene is TRBJ2-7, the V gene TRBV5-1; tentative D call: TRBD2 (6 bases). Germline V gene sequence: CDR1 SGHRS, CDR2 YFSETQ. Trimming cost V 2 bases and J 3 bases, with 18 bases left between them. The CDR3 is 16 amino acids. CDR3 in amino acids: CASSFLGGRSHYEQYF. The DNA of the CDR3 is TGCGCCAGCAGCTTCCTGGGGGGAAGGTCCCACTACGAGCAGTACTTC.

This chain links TRBV9 with TRBJ2-7; 7 bases map to TRBD1. V shed 4 bases and J 2 bases; nucleotides not matched to a gene: 9. Looked up from germline, CDR1 is SGDLS and CDR2 is YYNGEE. This CDR3 has 15 residues. CDR3 loop: CASSLQDRSPYEQYF. The CDR3 bases are TGTGCCAGCAGCTTACAGGACAGGAGCCCCTACGAGCAGTACTTC.

The chain has TRBV5-1 and TRBJ1-2, with 7 bases matching TRBD1. The V gene end was trimmed by 7 bases and the J gene end by 14 bases; junction bases not matched to a gene: 20. The CDR3 sequence is 14 residues long. Germline-derived CDR1 and CDR2 are SGHRS and YFSETQ. CDR3 sequence (DNA): TGCGCCAGCGGTCAGACAGGGATGACGATGGAGAGGACCTTC. Encoded protein: CASGQTGMTMERTF.

This chain joins TRBV19 and TRBJ1-2; D may be TRBD1 (5 bases). The CDR3 runs to 13 residues. Trimming took 7 bases from V and 4 from J, leaving 13 bases between them. The germline V gene encodes CDR1 LNHDA and CDR2 SQIVND (reference sequence). The CDR3 DNA reads TGTGCCAGTACCCCTATTAGGGGCTATGGCTACACCTTC. Translated, it gives CASTPIRGYGYTF. Complete variable domain (other parts from reference TRBV19 and TRBJ1-2): DGGITQSPKYLFRKEGQNVTLSCEQNLNHDAMYWYRQDPGQGLRLIYYSQIVNDFQKGDIAEGYSVSREKKESFPLTVTSAQKNPTAFYLCASTPIRGYGYTFGSGTRLTVV.

The V and J genes are TRBV10-3 and TRBJ1-6, with D possibly TRBD1 on 6 matching bases. Deletions cut 1 base from V and 11 bases from J, with 9 bases between. Germline CDR1 reads ENHRY; CDR2 reads SYGVKD. The CDR3 consists of 13 residues. CDR3 protein: CAISELGGPPLHF. CDR3 coding DNA: TGTGCCATCAGTGAGTTGGGGGGGCCACCCCTCCACTTT.

This sequence joins TRBV7-2 and TRBJ1-5; perhaps TRBD1 as D (5 bases). CDR3 size: 13 residues. Trimming cost V 3 bases and J 5 bases, with 8 bases left between them. Germline V CDR1 and CDR2: SGHTA, FQGNSA. CDR3 sequence (DNA): TGTGCCAGCAGCTTCGGGACGGATCAGCCCCAGCATTTT. This codes for CASSFGTDQPQHF.

The rearrangement links TRBV4-1 to TRBJ1-6; 7 positions agree with TRBD1. CDR1 is MGHRA and CDR2 is YSYEKL in the germline V gene. The CDR3 is 16 amino acids. The junction had 4 bases not matched to a gene; V was cut back by 1 base and J by 4 bases. CDR3 sequence: CASSQVRDRYNSPLHF. CDR3 sequence (DNA): TGCGCCAGCAGCCAAGTTCGGGACAGATATAATTCACCCCTCCACTTT.

The rearrangement joins TRBV10-3 to TRBJ1-6; 9 bases align to TRBD1. The germline V gene encodes CDR1 ENHRY and CDR2 SYGVKD. The CDR3 loop spans 17 amino acids. V was clipped by 0 bases and J by 8 bases; unmatched bases: 8. The CDR3 loop reads CAISESQLGQGYSPLHF. CDR3 nucleotides: TGTGCCATCAGTGAGTCCCAACTCGGACAGGGGTATTCACCCCTCCACTTT.

The genes are TRBV7-9 and TRBJ2-1; possibly TRBD2 for D (6 bases). In germline, CDR1 is SEHNR, CDR2 FQNEAQ (reference sequence). Trimming shortened V by 3 bases and J by 1 base, and 16 bases separated the two germline ends. The CDR3 has 17 amino acids. The CDR3: CASSFMSGSGSYNEQFF. The CDR3 DNA sequence: TGTGCCAGCAGCTTCATGAGCGGGTCCGGTTCCTACAATGAGCAGTTCTTC.

The rearrangement links TRBV18 to TRBJ1-1; the D is unclear. CDR1 is KGHSH and CDR2 is LQKENI in the germline V gene. This CDR3 is 14 amino acids long. V lost 1 base and J 0 bases, leaving 6 bases between the germline ends. This CDR3 reads CASSPQVMNTEAFF. The CDR3, as DNA: TGTGCCAGCTCACCACAGGTGATGAACACTGAAGCTTTCTTT.

The V call is TRBV20-1, the J call TRBJ1-2; weak D call: TRBD1 (6 bases). V was trimmed by 4 bases and J by 4 bases, leaving 7 bases between them. Germline V gene sequence: CDR1 DFQATT, CDR2 SNEGSKA (reference sequence). The CDR3 runs 11 residues. As DNA, the CDR3 is TGCAGTGCTACAGGGGCCTATGGCTACACCTTC. Its protein product is CSATGAYGYTF.

The rearrangement uses TRBV7-2 and TRBJ1-1, with D tentatively TRBD1 (6 bases). This CDR3 has 13 residues. Germline values: CDR1 SGHTA, CDR2 FQGNSA. Between the trimmed V and J ends, which lost 5 bases and 3 bases, there was a span of 10 bases. The CDR3, as DNA: TGTGCCAGCAGCACGGACAGTTACACTGAAGCTTTCTTT. This codes for CASSTDSYTEAFF. The full variable domain, its missing parts supplied by reference TRBV7-2 and TRBJ1-1, is GAGVSQSPSNKVTEKGKDVELRCDPISGHTALYWYRQSLGQGLEFLIYFQGNSAPDKSGLPSDRFSAERTGGSVSTLTIQRTQQEDSAVYLCASSTDSYTEAFFGQGTRLTVV.

The chain is built from TRBV5-1 and TRBJ2-7; tentatively, D is TRBD1 (8 bases). Germline assignment: CDR1 SGHRS and CDR2 YFSETQ. Between the trimmed V and J ends, which lost 4 bases and 1 base, there was a span of 15 bases. CDR3 length: 15 residues. CDR3 amino acids: CASSTTGGVSYEQYF. Written as DNA, the CDR3 is TGCGCCAGCAGCACAACAGGGGGGGTATCCTACGAGCAGTACTTC.

The chain carries TRBV4-2 and TRBJ2-1; 7 bases match TRBD2. The CDR3 runs to 17 residues. Germline lookup yields CDR1 LGHNA and CDR2 YNFKEQ. V trimming: 0 bases; J trimming: 0 bases; junction bases outside the gene matches: 5. CDR3 amino acids: CASSQEWGGGSYNEQFF. The CDR3 DNA sequence: TGTGCCAGCAGCCAAGAGTGGGGCGGGGGCTCCTACAATGAGCAGTTCTTC.

The V gene is TRBV5-5, the J gene TRBJ2-3, with D tentatively TRBD2 (5 bases). In germline, CDR1 is SGHKS, CDR2 YYEKEE (reference sequence). Trimming pared 0 bases from V and 6 bases from J, leaving 14 bases between. This CDR3 has 15 amino acids. Here the CDR3 DNA reads TGTGCCAGCAGCTTGGGGAGGCCCGGACGCGATACGCAGTATTTT. Its protein is CASSLGRPGRDTQYF.

V usage is TRBV5-1 and J usage is TRBJ2-3; 11 nucleotides line up with TRBD2. The CDR3 loop spans 15 amino acids. J gave up 6 bases and V 0 bases, and 3 bases lay outside the gene matches. Germline CDR1 reads SGHRS; CDR2 reads YFSETQ. The CDR3 nucleotides read TGCGCCAGCAGCTTGGTTCCTAGCGGGAGGGATACGCAGTATTTT. Protein product: CASSLVPSGRDTQYF.

CDR3 in DNA: TGCAGCGTTGAGCAGGTAGCGGGATCGGGAGAGCAGTACTTC. This gives the protein CSVEQVAGSGEQYF. This chain uses TRBV29-1 with TRBJ2-7, with 8 bases fitting TRBD2. V was pared by 3 bases and J by 7 bases, with 11 bases of the junction left unmatched. Per germline, CDR1 SQVTM and CDR2 ANQGSEA. The CDR3 has 14 residues.

J is TRBJ1-2 and V is TRBV9; D ambiguous. CDR3 length: 15 residues. The V end was cut by 0 bases, the J end by 5 bases, with 14 bases between. Germline V CDR1 and CDR2: SGDLS, YYNGEE. The CDR3 DNA follows: TGTGCCAGCAGCGTAGTCCTGGACGGAGGGTATGGCTACACCTTC. It encodes CASSVVLDGGYGYTF.

The chain combines TRBV4-1 with TRBJ1-1; no definite D call. This CDR3 is built from 16 residues. The germline CDR1 and CDR2 sequences are MGHRA and YSYEKL. Trimming left V 2 bases short and J 1 base short, with 14 bases between. CDR3 sequence reads: CASSQRGGSRNTEAFF. The CDR3, as DNA: TGCGCCAGCAGCCAAAGAGGCGGTTCTCGGAACACTGAAGCTTTCTTT.

This sequence joins TRBV19 and TRBJ1-1; 10 bases map to TRBD1. The CDR3 loop spans 17 amino acids. V shed 2 bases, J shed 3 bases, and the junction held 9 bases outside the gene matches. Germline V gene sequence: CDR1 LNHDA, CDR2 SQIVND (reference sequence). CDR3 sequence: CASSILWTGGSDTEAFF. The DNA of the CDR3 is TGTGCCAGTAGTATACTTTGGACAGGGGGGTCGGACACTGAAGCTTTCTTT.

The rearrangement joins TRBV6-5 to TRBJ2-7, with 9 bases fitting TRBD2. Germline CDR1 and CDR2: MNHEY and SVGAGI. J lost 2 bases, V lost 7 bases, and 9 bases had no gene match. The CDR3 runs 15 residues. In DNA form, the CDR3 reads TGTGCCAGCATCTTTGGACTAGCGACAGCCTACGAGCAGTACTTC. Its translation is CASIFGLATAYEQYF.

J is TRBJ2-3 and V is TRBV7-3, with D perhaps matching TRBD2 (5 bases). Germline-derived CDR1 and CDR2 are SGHTA and FQGTGA. V shed 4 bases and J shed 2 bases, with 10 bases lying between them. The CDR3 consists of 14 residues. CDR3 loop: CASSSDGNTDTQYF. As DNA, the CDR3 is TGTGCCAGCAGCTCAGACGGGAACACAGATACGCAGTATTTT.

V gene TRBV6-5 combines with J gene TRBJ1-6; D gene unclear. V was clipped by 4 bases and J by 8 bases, with 6 bases between them. The V gene's germline CDR1 is MNHEY and CDR2 SVGAGI. The CDR3 runs 12 residues. The CDR3 loop is CASSSPYSPLHF. The CDR3 DNA is TGTGCCAGCAGTTCGCCCTATTCACCCCTCCACTTT.

V usage is TRBV19 and J usage is TRBJ2-7; TRBD2 agrees at 13 bases. Losses at the gene ends were 5 bases for V and 3 bases for J; bases not matched to a gene: 10. This CDR3 spans 17 amino acids. Germline-derived CDR1 and CDR2 are LNHDA and SQIVND (reference sequence). CDR3 loop: CASSVEPGLAGHYEQYF. Written as DNA, the CDR3 is TGTGCCAGTAGTGTTGAGCCGGGACTAGCGGGGCACTACGAGCAGTACTTC.

The gene calls are TRBV5-4 and TRBJ1-2; 10 positions match TRBD1. CDR3 length equals 14 residues. Germline trimming cut 3 bases from V and 6 bases from J; bases unmatched to any gene: 5. CDR1 SGHNT and CDR2 YYREEE come from the germline V gene (reference sequence). In DNA, the CDR3 is TGTGCCAGCAGCTCCTGGACAGGGGGACATGGCTACACCTTC. Amino acid sequence: CASSSWTGGHGYTF.